This T cell receptor beta chain was found in a study of cytomegalovirus exposure and HLA in healthy donors. Broader study findings: A likely sequencing artifact accounted for one observed cluster of highly shared sequence variants.

Both 60 Vbeta primers and 13 Jbeta primers went into the PCR. Clones were read by immunoSEQ multiplex PCR, and TCRdb kept only the in-frame ones, dropping some. The profile shows some 160,000 clones, around 83% of them singletons. CDR3 length equals 13 residues. Germline CDR1 and CDR2: MDHEN and SYDVKM. Trimming shortened V by 6 bases and J by 2 bases, and 10 bases separated the two germline ends. Points on this clone: No antigen is known for it.

The receptor was isolated from a male donor in good health and CMV-seropositive. The chain couples TRBV28 to TRBJ1-2; no clear D. The specimen was PBMCs. CDR3 coding DNA: TGTGCCAGCAGATTGAGCAGGAACTATGGCTACACCTTC. Translating it yields CASRLSRNYGYTF.